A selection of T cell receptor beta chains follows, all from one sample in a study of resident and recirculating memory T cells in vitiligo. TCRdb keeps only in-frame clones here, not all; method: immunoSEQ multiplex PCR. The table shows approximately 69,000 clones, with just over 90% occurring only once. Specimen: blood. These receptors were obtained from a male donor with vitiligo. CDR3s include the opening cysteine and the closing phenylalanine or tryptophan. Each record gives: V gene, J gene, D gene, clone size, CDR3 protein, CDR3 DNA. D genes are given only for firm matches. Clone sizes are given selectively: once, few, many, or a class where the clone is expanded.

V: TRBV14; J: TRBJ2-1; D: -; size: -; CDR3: CASSPSPDWKIYNEQFF; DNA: TGTGCCAGCAGCCCATCCCCCGACTGGAAGATCTACAATGAGCAGTTCTTC
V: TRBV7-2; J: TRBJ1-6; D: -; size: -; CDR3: CASSLLSGGYSPLHF; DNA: TGTGCCAGCAGTCTTTTGTCCGGAGGGTATTCACCCCTCCACTTT
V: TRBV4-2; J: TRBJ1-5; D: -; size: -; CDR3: CASSQDGKDNQPQHF; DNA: TGTGCCAGCAGCCAAGACGGGAAGGATAATCAGCCCCAGCATTTT
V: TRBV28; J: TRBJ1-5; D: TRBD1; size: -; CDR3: CASSLGDRDNQPQHF; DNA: TGTGCCAGCAGTTTAGGGGACAGGGACAATCAGCCCCAGCATTTT
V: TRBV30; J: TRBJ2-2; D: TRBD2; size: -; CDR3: CAWSDLGRDLNGELFF; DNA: TGTGCCTGGAGTGACCTCGGGAGGGACCTAAACGGGGAGCTGTTTTTT
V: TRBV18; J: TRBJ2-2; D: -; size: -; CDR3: CASSPQNTGELFF; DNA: TGTGCCAGCTCACCTCAGAACACCGGGGAGCTGTTTTTT
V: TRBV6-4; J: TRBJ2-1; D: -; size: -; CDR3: CASSPRVDSGNEQFF; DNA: TGTGCCAGCAGCCCCAGGGTTGACAGTGGCAATGAGCAGTTCTTC
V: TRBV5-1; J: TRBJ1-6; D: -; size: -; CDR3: CASSLTGFSGRSTAVSYNSPLHF; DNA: TGCGCCAGCAGCTTAACAGGGTTTTCGGGTCGTAGTACCGCCGTCTCCTATAATTCACCCCTCCACTTT
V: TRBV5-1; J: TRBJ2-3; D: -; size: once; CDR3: CASSLSGGADVNTDTQYF; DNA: TGCGCCAGCAGCTTGAGTGGGGGGGCCGACGTAAACACAGATACGCAGTATTTT
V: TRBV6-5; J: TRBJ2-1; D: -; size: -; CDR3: CASSYSPGLSYNEQFF; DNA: TGTGCCAGCAGTTACTCCCCGGGACTCTCCTACAATGAGCAGTTCTTC
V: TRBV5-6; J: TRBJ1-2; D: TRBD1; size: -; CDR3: CASSPWTGDYYGYTF; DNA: TGTGCCAGCAGCCCCTGGACAGGCGACTACTATGGCTACACCTTC
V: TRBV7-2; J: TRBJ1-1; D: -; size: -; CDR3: CASSLGRGGTEAFF; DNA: TGTGCCAGCAGCTTAGGGCGGGGGGGCACTGAAGCTTTCTTT
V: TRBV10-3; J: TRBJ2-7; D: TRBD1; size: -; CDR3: CAISETTGGYEQYF; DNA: TGTGCCATCAGTGAGACGACAGGGGGCTACGAGCAGTACTTC
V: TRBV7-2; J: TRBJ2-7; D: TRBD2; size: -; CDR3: CASSLALGLAGATYEQYF; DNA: TGTGCCAGCAGCTTAGCGCTAGGACTAGCGGGGGCCACCTACGAGCAGTACTTC
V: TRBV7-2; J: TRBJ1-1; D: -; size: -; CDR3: CASSLDRSYTEAFF; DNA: TGTGCCAGCAGCTTAGACAGAAGCTACACTGAAGCTTTCTTT
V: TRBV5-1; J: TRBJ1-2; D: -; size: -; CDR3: CASSLQGRTGYTF; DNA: TGCGCCAGCAGCTTGCAAGGTCGGACAGGCTACACCTTC
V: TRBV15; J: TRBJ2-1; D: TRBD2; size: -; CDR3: CATASTSGGHNEQFF; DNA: TGTGCCACTGCCTCAACTAGCGGGGGACACAATGAGCAGTTCTTC
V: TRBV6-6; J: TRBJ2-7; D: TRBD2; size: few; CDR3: CAGRRDYTYEQYF; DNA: TGTGCCGGCCGAAGGGACTACACCTACGAGCAGTACTTC
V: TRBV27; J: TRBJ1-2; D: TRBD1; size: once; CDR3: CASRGGQETTGYTF; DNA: TGTGCCAGCAGGGGGGGACAGGAAACGACGGGCTACACCTTC
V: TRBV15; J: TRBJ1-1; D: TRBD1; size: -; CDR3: CATSKQQGGDTEAFF; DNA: TGTGCCACCAGCAAGCAACAGGGGGGGGACACTGAAGCTTTCTTT
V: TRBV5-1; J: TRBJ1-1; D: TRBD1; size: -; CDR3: CASSLGTGLNTEAFF; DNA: TGCGCCAGCAGCTTGGGGACAGGGCTTAACACTGAAGCTTTCTTT
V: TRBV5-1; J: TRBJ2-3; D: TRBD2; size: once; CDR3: CASSLAGGDTQYF; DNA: TGCGCCAGCAGCCTCGCGGGGGGGGATACGCAGTATTTT
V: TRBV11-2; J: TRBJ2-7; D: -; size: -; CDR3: CASSSRPGYEQYF; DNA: TGTGCCAGCAGCTCCCGGCCAGGGTACGAGCAGTACTTC
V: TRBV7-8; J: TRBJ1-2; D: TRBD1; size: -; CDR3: CASSPDRATYGYTF; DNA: TGTGCCAGCAGCCCGGACAGGGCCACCTATGGCTACACCTTC
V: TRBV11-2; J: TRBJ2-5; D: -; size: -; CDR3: CASSLDGTRADTQYF; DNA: TGTGCCAGCAGCTTAGATGGGACACGCGCCGACACCCAGTACTTC
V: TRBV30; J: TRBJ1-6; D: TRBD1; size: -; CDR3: CAWSVTGGANSPLHF; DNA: TGTGCCTGGAGTGTTACAGGGGGAGCCAATTCACCCCTCCACTTT
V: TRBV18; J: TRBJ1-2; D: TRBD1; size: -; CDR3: CASSLTGTGDYGYTF; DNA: TGTGCCAGCTCACTTACCGGGACAGGAGACTATGGCTACACCTTC
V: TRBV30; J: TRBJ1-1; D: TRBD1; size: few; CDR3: CAWSGQGYTEAFF; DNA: TGTGCCTGGAGTGGACAGGGCTACACTGAAGCTTTCTTT
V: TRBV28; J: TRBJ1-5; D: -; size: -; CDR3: CASSKGGPGPQPQHF; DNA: TGTGCCAGCAGTAAGGGGGGGCCAGGGCCTCAGCCCCAGCATTTT
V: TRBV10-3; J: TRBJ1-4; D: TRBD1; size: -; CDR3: CAIGTGEGEKLFF; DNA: TGTGCCATCGGGACAGGGGAGGGTGAAAAACTGTTTTTT
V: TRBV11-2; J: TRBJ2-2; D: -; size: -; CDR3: CASSLPGGINNPTGELFF; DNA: TGTGCCAGCAGCTTGCCCGGCGGGATTAATAACCCCACCGGGGAGCTGTTTTTT
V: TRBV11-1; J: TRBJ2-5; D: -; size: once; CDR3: CASTTQGGDETQYF; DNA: TGTGCCAGCACCACCCAGGGGGGCGACGAGACCCAGTACTTC
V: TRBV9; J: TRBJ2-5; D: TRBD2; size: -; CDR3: CASSVLGLAGGQETQYF; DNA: TGTGCCAGCAGCGTATTAGGACTAGCGGGGGGCCAAGAGACCCAGTACTTC
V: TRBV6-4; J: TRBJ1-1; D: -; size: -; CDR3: CASSARGEGTEAFF; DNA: TGTGCCAGCAGTGCCAGGGGCGAGGGCACTGAAGCTTTCTTT
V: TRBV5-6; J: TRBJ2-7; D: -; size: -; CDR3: CASSLFRQTGPEQYF; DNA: TGTGCCAGCAGCTTGTTCCGACAAACAGGGCCCGAGCAGTACTTC
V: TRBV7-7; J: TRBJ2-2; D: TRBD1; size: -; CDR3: CASRRGGGTGELFF; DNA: TGTGCCAGCAGACGAGGGGGCGGAACCGGGGAGCTGTTTTTT
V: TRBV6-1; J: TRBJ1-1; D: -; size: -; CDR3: CASSDLTRRAEAFF; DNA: TGTGCCAGCAGTGATTTAACACGGCGGGCTGAAGCTTTCTTT
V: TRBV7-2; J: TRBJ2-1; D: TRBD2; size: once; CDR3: CASSAGPSSGHNEQFF; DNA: TGTGCCAGCAGCGCGGGGCCATCTAGCGGGCACAATGAGCAGTTCTTC
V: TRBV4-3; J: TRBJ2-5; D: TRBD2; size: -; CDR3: CASSQERGGQETQYF; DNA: TGCGCCAGCAGCCAGGAGCGGGGGGGGCAAGAGACCCAGTACTTC
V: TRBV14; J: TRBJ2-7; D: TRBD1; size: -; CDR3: CASRRTGGGSYEQYF; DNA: TGTGCCAGCAGACGTACAGGGGGTGGCTCCTACGAGCAGTACTTC
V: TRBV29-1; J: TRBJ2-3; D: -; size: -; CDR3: CSVDRDTQYF; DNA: TGCAGCGTGGACAGAGATACGCAGTATTTT
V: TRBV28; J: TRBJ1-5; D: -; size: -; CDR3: CASSKTRGGQPQHF; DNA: TGTGCCAGCAGTAAGACCAGGGGCGGGCAGCCCCAGCATTTT
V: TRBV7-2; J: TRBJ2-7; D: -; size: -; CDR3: CASSLIGEQYF; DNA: TGTGCCAGCAGCTTAATCGGCGAGCAGTACTTC
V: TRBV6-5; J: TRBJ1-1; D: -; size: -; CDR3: CASSSPAENTEAFF; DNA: TGTGCCAGCAGTTCCCCAGCGGAGAACACTGAAGCTTTCTTT
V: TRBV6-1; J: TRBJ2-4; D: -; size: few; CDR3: CASSEEGAGWGIQYF; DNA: TGTGCCAGCAGTGAAGAAGGGGCGGGGTGGGGCATTCAGTACTTC
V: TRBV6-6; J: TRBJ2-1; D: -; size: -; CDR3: CASMIRQQYNEQFF; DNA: TGTGCCAGCATGATAAGACAGCAATACAATGAGCAGTTCTTC
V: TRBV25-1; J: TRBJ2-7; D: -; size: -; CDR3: CASSPYADLDEQYF; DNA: TGTGCCAGCAGTCCATACGCGGATCTGGACGAGCAGTACTTC
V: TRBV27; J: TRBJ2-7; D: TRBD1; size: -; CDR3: CASSDTGAHEQYF; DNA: TGTGCCAGCAGCGATACAGGGGCCCACGAGCAGTACTTC